What follows describes a single T cell receptor (beta chain). As yet, its antigen is unknown. This entry comes from a study of blood T cells in healthy people across ages. Whole-study results and caveats: Roughly linearly, TCR beta diversity per million T cells fell as age increased.

The second PCR ran about 6 to 12 cycles with a sample-barcoded 5' primer and J-beta primers. One entry per CDR3 protein, called by TCRdb with MiXCR from the 5' RACE reads. The sample contains about 1.1 million distinct CDR3 sequences, more than 30% of which appear only once. CDR1 is MNHEY, CDR2 SMNVEV, per germline (reference sequence). V dropped 5 bases and J dropped 5; count of bases not matched to a gene: 7. The CDR3 sequence is 14 residues long. Sample donors were healthy Caucasian individuals that came from Russia, aged roughly 6 to 95. The sequence came from a man between 18 and 35 years old in good health. Sequenced sample: blood. The rearrangement uses TRBV27 and TRBJ2-5; 8 positions match TRBD1. The CDR3 sequence: CASSPDRGRETQYF. CDR3 coding DNA: TGTGCCAGCAGTCCCGACAGGGGTCGGGAGACCCAGTACTTC.